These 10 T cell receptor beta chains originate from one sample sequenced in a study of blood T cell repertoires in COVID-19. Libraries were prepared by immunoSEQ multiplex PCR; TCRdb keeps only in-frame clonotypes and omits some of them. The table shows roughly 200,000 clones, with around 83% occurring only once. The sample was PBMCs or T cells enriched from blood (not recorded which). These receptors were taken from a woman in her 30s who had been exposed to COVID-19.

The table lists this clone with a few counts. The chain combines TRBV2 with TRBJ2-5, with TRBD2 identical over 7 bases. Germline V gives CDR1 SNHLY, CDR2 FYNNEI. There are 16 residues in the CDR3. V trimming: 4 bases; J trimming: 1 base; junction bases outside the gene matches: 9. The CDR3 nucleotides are TGTGCCAGCAGTGTACGGGGGGTGGTGGGCCAAGAGACCCAGTACTTC. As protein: CASSVRGVVGQETQYF.

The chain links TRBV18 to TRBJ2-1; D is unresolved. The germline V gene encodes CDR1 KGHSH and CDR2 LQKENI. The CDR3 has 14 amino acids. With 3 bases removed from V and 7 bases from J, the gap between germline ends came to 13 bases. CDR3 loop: CASSPLGKANEQFF. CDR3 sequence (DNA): TGTGCCAGCTCACCCCTGGGCAAGGCAAATGAGCAGTTCTTC.

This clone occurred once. CDR3 sequence: CASSRRDRVTEAFF. The CDR3 DNA sequence: TGTGCCAGCAGCCGAAGGGACAGGGTCACTGAAGCTTTCTTT. The rearrangement links TRBV3-1 (or the pseudogene TRBV3-2) to TRBJ1-1, with 9 bases lining up with TRBD1. The CDR3 covers 14 residues. V lost 4 bases to trimming and J lost 4 bases; unmatched junction nucleotides: 4. The V gene's germline CDR1 is LGHDT and CDR2 YNNKEL (reference sequence).

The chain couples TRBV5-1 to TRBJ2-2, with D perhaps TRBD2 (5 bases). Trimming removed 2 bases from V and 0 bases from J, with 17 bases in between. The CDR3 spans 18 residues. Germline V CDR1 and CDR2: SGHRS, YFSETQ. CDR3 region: CASSFGRRVQSNTGELFF. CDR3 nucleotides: TGCGCCAGCAGCTTCGGGCGGCGGGTACAGTCGAACACCGGGGAGCTGTTTTTT.

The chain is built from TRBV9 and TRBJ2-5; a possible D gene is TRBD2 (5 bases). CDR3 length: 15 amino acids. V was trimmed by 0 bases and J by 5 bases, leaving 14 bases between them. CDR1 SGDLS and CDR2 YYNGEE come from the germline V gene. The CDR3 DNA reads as TGTGCCAGCAGCGTAGACTGGGAAACGGGGGAGACCCAGTACTTC. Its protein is CASSVDWETGETQYF.

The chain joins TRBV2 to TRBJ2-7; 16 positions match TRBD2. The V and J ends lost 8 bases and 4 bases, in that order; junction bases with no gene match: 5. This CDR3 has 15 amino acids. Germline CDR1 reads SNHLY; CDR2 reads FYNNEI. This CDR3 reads CASGTSGGAAYEQYF. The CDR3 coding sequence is TGTGCCAGCGGGACTAGCGGGGGGGCGGCGTACGAGCAGTACTTC.

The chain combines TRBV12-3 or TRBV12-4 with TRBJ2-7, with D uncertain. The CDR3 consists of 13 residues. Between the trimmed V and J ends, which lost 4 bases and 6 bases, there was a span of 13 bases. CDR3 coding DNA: TGTGCCAGCAGTTACCCCTATGGCGGCGAGCAGTACTTC. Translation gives CASSYPYGGEQYF.

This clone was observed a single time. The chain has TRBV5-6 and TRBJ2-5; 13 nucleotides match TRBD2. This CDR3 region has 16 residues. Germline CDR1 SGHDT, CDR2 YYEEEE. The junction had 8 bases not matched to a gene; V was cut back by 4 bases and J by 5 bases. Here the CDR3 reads CASSPALAGGPETQYF. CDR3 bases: TGTGCCAGCAGCCCCGCACTAGCGGGGGGGCCCGAGACCCAGTACTTC.

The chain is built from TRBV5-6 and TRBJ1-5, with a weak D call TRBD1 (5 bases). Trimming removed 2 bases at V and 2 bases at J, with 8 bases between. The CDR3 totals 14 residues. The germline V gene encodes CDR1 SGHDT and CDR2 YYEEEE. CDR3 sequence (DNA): TGTGCCAGCAGCTTCTTAGGGGGCAATCAGCCCCAGCATTTT. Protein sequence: CASSFLGGNQPQHF.

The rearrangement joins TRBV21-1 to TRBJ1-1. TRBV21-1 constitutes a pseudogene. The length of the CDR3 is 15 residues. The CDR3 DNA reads TGTGCCAGCTTTGCGGGATCCCCGGGGGACACTGAAGCTTTCTTT. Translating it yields CASFAGSPGDTEAFF.